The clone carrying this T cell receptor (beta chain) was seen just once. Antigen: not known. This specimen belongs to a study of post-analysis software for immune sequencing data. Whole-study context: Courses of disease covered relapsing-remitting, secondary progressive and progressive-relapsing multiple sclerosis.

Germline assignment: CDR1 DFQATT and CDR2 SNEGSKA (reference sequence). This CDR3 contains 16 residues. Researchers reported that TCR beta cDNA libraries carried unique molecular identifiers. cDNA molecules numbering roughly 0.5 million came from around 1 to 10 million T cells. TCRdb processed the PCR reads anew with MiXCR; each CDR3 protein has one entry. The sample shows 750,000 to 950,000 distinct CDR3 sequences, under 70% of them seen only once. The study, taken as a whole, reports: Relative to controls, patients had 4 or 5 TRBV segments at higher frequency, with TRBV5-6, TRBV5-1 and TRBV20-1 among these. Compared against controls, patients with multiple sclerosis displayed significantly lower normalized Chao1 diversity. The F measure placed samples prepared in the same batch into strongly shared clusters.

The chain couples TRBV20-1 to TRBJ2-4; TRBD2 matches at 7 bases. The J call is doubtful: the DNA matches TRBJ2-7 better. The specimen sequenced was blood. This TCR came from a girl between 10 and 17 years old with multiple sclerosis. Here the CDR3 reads CSASGKGRGLSYEQYF. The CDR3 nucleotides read TGCAGTGCTTCCGGCAAGGGGCGGGGGTTATCCTACGAGCAGTACTTC.